A selection of T cell receptor beta chains follows, all from one sample in a study of shared clonotypes between healthy human individuals. The data were produced by immunoSEQ multiplex PCR, yet TCRdb's version contains in-frame clones alone and is incomplete. The sample lists 2 million to 2.5 million clones, about 90% occurring once. Sequences were obtained from naive CD4+ T cells from PBMCs. The receptors come from a man younger than 30 in good health. Some clones in this sample may be carry-over from other donors' samples. CDR3s include the opening cysteine and the closing phenylalanine or tryptophan. D genes are given only for firm matches. Only some rows state a clone size, as once, few, many or a class for expanded clones.

J	V	size	D	CDR3	DNA
TRBJ1-3	TRBV6-1	-	-	CASSERDPSSGNTIYF	TGTGCCAGCAGTGAGCGCGATCCGAGCTCTGGAAACACCATATATTTT
TRBJ1-5	TRBV19	once	-	CASSIGGQRGQPQHF	TGTGCCAGTAGTATAGGGGGGCAGCGGGGTCAGCCCCAGCATTTT
TRBJ1-5	TRBV9	-	-	CASSPTGRSNQPQHF	TGTGCCAGCAGTCCCACGGGGCGGAGCAATCAGCCCCAGCATTTT
TRBJ2-7	TRBV5-5	-	-	CASSHGRTYEQYF	TGTGCCAGCAGCCACGGACGGACTTACGAGCAGTACTTC
TRBJ1-5	TRBV6-4	-	-	CASSQDSRQQPQHF	TGTGCCAGCAGTCAAGACAGCCGTCAACAGCCCCAGCATTTT
TRBJ2-5	TRBV15	-	TRBD2	CATSRDPGAGEETQYF	TGTGCCACCAGCAGAGATCCTGGGGCGGGAGAAGAGACCCAGTACTTC
TRBJ2-7	TRBV27	-	TRBD2	CASSLRVRLAGGPVHEQYF	TGTGCCAGCAGTTTAAGGGTACGGCTAGCGGGAGGGCCAGTTCACGAGCAGTACTTC
TRBJ1-2	TRBV6-1	-	TRBD1	CASSEWENRGLTGGYTF	TGTGCCAGCAGTGAGTGGGAGAACAGGGGGCTTACGGGTGGCTACACCTTC
TRBJ2-2	TRBV11-2	-	-	CASSLLGGVSGELFF	TGTGCCAGCAGCTTATTGGGGGGAGTGAGCGGGGAGCTGTTTTTT
TRBJ1-1	TRBV28	-	-	CASSFGGAEGTEAFF	TGTGCCAGCAGTTTTGGGGGGGCGGAGGGAACTGAAGCTTTCTTT
TRBJ2-7	TRBV7-2	once	-	CASSSTLVGGAGEQYF	TGTGCCAGCAGCTCTACGCTAGTCGGGGGTGCGGGAGAGCAGTACTTC
TRBJ1-2	TRBV20-1	-	-	CSARERTVTSF	TGCAGTGCTAGAGAGAGGACAGTGACGTCCTTC
TRBJ1-1	TRBV7-3	-	-	CASSLSRMNTEAFF	TGTGCCAGCAGCTTAAGTCGGATGAACACTGAAGCTTTCTTT
TRBJ1-1	TRBV28	-	TRBD1	CASSLGEQGAFF	TGTGCCAGCAGTTTAGGTGAACAGGGGGCTTTCTTT
TRBJ2-5	TRBV7-3	-	-	CASSPPGAPETQYF	TGTGCCAGCAGTCCCCCCGGGGCCCCAGAGACCCAGTACTTC
TRBJ2-3	TRBV7-9	-	TRBD2	CASGGGTSTDTQYF	TGTGCCAGCGGGGGAGGGACTAGCACAGATACGCAGTATTTT
TRBJ2-7	TRBV27	once	TRBD1	CASSLSTGLTYEQYF	TGTGCCAGCAGTTTATCGACAGGGTTGACCTACGAGCAGTACTTC
TRBJ1-1	TRBV7-2	-	-	CASSRKGGTEAFF	TGTGCCAGCAGCAGAAAGGGCGGGACTGAAGCTTTCTTT
TRBJ2-7	TRBV11-2	few	-	CASSSDAWRYEQYF	TGTGCCAGCAGCTCGGATGCTTGGCGCTACGAGCAGTACTTC
TRBJ2-7	TRBV18	-	TRBD1	CASSPGTGGPYEQYF	TGTGCCAGCTCACCCGGGACAGGTGGTCCTTACGAGCAGTACTTC
TRBJ1-2	TRBV9	-	-	CASSVGGAGNYGYTF	TGTGCCAGCAGCGTAGGGGGGGCTGGTAACTATGGCTACACCTTC
TRBJ2-3	TRBV2	-	TRBD2	CAGTFGGSTDTQYF	TGTGCCGGCACTTTCGGGGGGAGCACAGATACGCAGTATTTT
TRBJ1-5	TRBV2	few	TRBD1	CASSEALQGQGTQPQHF	TGTGCCAGCAGTGAAGCGCTTCAAGGACAGGGGACCCAGCCCCAGCATTTT
TRBJ2-7	TRBV5-1	-	TRBD2	CASSGTSGRYEQYF	TGCGCCAGCAGCGGGACTAGCGGGAGGTACGAGCAGTACTTC
TRBJ1-2	TRBV7-8	-	-	CASSSSFLYGYTF	TGTGCCAGCAGCTCGTCATTCCTCTATGGCTACACCTTC
TRBJ1-1	TRBV5-1	-	-	CASSLELGSEAFF	TGCGCCAGCAGCTTGGAACTCGGTTCTGAAGCTTTCTTT
TRBJ2-2	TRBV7-8	-	TRBD2	CASSETGRGSRTGELFF	TGTGCCAGCAGCGAGACCGGGAGGGGGAGTCGAACCGGGGAGCTGTTTTTT
TRBJ2-2	TRBV11-2	-	TRBD1	CASRSPGQAGELFF	TGTGCCAGCAGGTCGCCCGGACAGGCCGGGGAGCTGTTTTTT
TRBJ1-4	TRBV5-1	-	-	CASSLSGTANEKLFF	TGCGCCAGCAGCTTGTCCGGGACGGCTAATGAAAAACTGTTTTTT
TRBJ2-1	TRBV5-1	-	TRBD2	CASSLVLREGLGEQFF	TGCGCCAGCAGCTTGGTTCTGCGGGAGGGCCTAGGGGAGCAGTTCTTC
TRBJ2-7	TRBV28	-	-	CASRTGSEQYF	TGTGCCAGCAGAACAGGGTCCGAGCAGTACTTC
TRBJ2-7	TRBV5-1	-	-	CASSLVRDDYEQYF	TGCGCCAGCAGCTTGGTTCGGGACGACTACGAGCAGTACTTC
TRBJ1-1	TRBV5-1	-	-	CASSHDRNTEAFF	TGCGCCAGCAGCCACGACAGAAACACTGAAGCTTTCTTT
TRBJ2-1	TRBV5-1	-	TRBD2	CASKLAGASNEQFF	TGCGCCAGCAAACTAGCGGGAGCATCGAATGAGCAGTTCTTC
TRBJ1-5	TRBV5-5	-	-	CASTRGLAAEPQHF	TGTGCCAGCACAAGGGGATTGGCGGCGGAGCCCCAGCATTTT
TRBJ2-2	TRBV5-1	few	TRBD1	CASSPDRGDTGELFF	TGCGCCAGCAGCCCGGACAGGGGGGACACCGGGGAGCTGTTTTTT
TRBJ2-7	TRBV5-5	-	TRBD2	CASSAGGIYEQYF	TGTGCCAGCAGCGCGGGAGGGATCTACGAGCAGTACTTC
TRBJ2-5	TRBV5-1	-	TRBD1	CASSRTGTGEETQYF	TGCGCCAGCAGCAGAACCGGGACAGGGGAGGAGACCCAGTACTTC
TRBJ2-6	TRBV5-1	-	-	CASSLRQGSSGANVLTF	TGCGCCAGCAGCTTGCGGCAGGGAAGCTCTGGGGCCAACGTCCTGACTTTC
TRBJ2-1	TRBV29-1	-	TRBD2	CSVEVGLAAPNEQFF	TGCAGCGTTGAAGTTGGACTAGCGGCCCCCAATGAGCAGTTCTTC
TRBJ2-1	TRBV9	-	-	CASSVAGINEQFF	TGTGCCAGCAGCGTAGCGGGTATCAATGAGCAGTTCTTC